This T cell receptor (beta chain) emerged from a study of blood T cells in healthy people across ages. To note about this clonotype: Its antigen is undetermined.

Staff drew ten milliliters of peripheral blood from each donor. Primers used in a second PCR of roughly 7 to 12 cycles were a sample-barcoded 5' primer and a J-beta primer mix. In TCRdb, the 5' RACE reads were re-called with MiXCR into one record per CDR3 protein. In the table there are over a million distinct CDR3 sequences, around 43% of which are singletons. With 5 bases removed from V and 0 bases from J, the gap between germline ends came to 10 bases. This CDR3 is 14 amino acids long. The germline V gene has CDR1 SGHAT and CDR2 FQDESV (reference sequence). Study-wide results and caveats: Strong correlation was found linking TCR beta diversity to naive T cell percentage. One million T cells yielded diversity estimates that were considered underestimates.

The clonotype originates from a woman aged 55-69 years in good health. The rearrangement links TRBV11-1 to TRBJ1-1; the D gene is possibly TRBD1 (5 bases). Material for sequencing was blood. The CDR3 DNA reads as TGTGCCAGCAGCCTCAGACAGATGAACACTGAAGCTTTCTTT. Protein: CASSLRQMNTEAFF.